This T cell receptor (beta chain) was recorded in a study of blood T cell repertoires in COVID-19. Only in-frame clones appear in the TCRdb table, and some are missing; sequencing was by immunoSEQ multiplex PCR. The data contain about 130,000 clones, around 75% of them seen just once; the ten biggest clones take up approximately 5.2%. The CDR3 is 15 residues long. Germline V gene lookup returns CDR1 GTSNPN and CDR2 SVGIG (reference sequence). Trimming removed 3 bases from V and 0 bases from J; junction bases left unmatched: 6. V and J are TRBV30 and TRBJ2-7, with 9 bases fitting TRBD1. Sequenced: peripheral blood. The origin of this receptor is a woman in her sixties or seventies with COVID-19, enrolled during active disease. This CDR3 reads CAWSGATGGSYEQYF. The CDR3 DNA reads TGTGCCTGGAGCGGCGCGACAGGGGGCTCCTACGAGCAGTACTTC.